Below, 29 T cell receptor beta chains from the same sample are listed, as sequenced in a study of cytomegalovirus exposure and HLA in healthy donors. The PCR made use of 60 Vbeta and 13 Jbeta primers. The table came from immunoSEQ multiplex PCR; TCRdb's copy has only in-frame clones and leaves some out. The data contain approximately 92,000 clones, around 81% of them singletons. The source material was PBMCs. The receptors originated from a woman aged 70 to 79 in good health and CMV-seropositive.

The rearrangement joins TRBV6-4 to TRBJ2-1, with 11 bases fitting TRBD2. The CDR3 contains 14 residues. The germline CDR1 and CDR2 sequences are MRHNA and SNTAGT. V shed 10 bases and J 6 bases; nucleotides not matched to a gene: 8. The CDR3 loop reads CATAILAGGNEQFF. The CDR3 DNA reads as TGTGCCACAGCAATCCTAGCGGGAGGCAATGAGCAGTTCTTC.

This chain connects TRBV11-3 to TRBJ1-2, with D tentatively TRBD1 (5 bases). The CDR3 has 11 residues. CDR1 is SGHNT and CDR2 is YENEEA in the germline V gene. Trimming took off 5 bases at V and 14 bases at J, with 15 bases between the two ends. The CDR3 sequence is CASSQGGFRTF. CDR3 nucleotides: TGTGCCAGCAGCCAGGGTGGGTTTAGGACCTTC.

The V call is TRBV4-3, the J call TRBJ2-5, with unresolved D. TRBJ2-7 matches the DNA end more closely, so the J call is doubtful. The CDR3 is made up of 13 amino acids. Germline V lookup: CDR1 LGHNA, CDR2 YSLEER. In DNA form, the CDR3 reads TGCGCCAGCAGCCAGCGCATTGGTTACGAGCAGTACTTC. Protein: CASSQRIGYEQYF.

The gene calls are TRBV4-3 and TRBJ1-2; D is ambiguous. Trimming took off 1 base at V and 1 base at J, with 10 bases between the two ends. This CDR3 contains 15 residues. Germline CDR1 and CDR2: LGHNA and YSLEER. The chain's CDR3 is CASSQGQAGNYGYTF. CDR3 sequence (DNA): TGCGCCAGCAGCCAAGGGCAGGCCGGTAACTATGGCTACACCTTC.

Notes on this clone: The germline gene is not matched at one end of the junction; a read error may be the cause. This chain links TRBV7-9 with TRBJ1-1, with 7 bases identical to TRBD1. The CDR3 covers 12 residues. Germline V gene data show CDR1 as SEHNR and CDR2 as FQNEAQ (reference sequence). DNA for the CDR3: TGTGCCAGCAGCGGAGGGGACAGTTTGCCCGTTTTT. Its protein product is CASSGGDSLPVF. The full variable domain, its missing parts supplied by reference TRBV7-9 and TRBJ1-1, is DTGVSQNPRHKITKRGQNVTFRCDPISEHNRLYWYRQTLGQGPEFLTYFQNEAQLEKSRLLSDRFSAERPKGSFSTLEIQRTEQGDSAMYLCASSGGDSLPVFGQGTRLTVV.

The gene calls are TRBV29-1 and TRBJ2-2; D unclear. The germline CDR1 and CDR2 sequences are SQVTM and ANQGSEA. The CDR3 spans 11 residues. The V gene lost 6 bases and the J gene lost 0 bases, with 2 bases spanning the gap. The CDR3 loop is CSVANTGELFF. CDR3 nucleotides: TGCAGCGTCGCGAACACCGGGGAGCTGTTTTTT.

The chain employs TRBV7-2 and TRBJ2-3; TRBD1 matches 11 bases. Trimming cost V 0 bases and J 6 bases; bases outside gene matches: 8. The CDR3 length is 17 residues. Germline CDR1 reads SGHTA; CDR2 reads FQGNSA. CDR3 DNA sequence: TGTGCCAGCAGCTTAGCAAAGTGGACAGGGGGCATGGATACGCAGTATTTT. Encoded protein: CASSLAKWTGGMDTQYF.

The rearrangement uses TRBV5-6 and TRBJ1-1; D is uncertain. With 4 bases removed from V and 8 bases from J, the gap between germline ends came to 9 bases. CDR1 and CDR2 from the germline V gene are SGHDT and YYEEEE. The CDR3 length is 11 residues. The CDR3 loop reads CASSHYREAFF. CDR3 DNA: TGTGCCAGCAGCCACTATAGAGAAGCTTTCTTT.

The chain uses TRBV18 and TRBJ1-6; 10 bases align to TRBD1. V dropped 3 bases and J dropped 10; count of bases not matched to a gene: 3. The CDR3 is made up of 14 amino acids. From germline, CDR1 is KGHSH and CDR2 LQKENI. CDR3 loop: CASSPTGGESPLHF. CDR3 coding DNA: TGTGCCAGCTCACCGACAGGGGGCGAATCACCCCTCCACTTT.

The CDR3 DNA reads TGCGCCAGCAGCTTGGCTGGCGCGGGTGGCCAAGAGACCCAGTACTTC. It is translated as CASSLAGAGGQETQYF. The chain employs TRBV5-1 and TRBJ2-5; tentatively, D is TRBD2 (5 bases). CDR3 length: 16 amino acids. Germline loops: CDR1 SGHRS, CDR2 YFSETQ. V lost 0 bases to trimming and J lost 1 base, with 13 bases between them.

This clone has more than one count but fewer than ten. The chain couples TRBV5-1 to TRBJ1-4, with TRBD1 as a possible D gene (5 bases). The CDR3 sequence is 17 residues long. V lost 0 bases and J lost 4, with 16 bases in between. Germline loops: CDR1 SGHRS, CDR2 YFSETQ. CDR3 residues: CASSLGTTPHGNEKLFF. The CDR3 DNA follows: TGCGCCAGCAGCTTGGGGACAACCCCCCACGGTAATGAAAAACTGTTTTTT.

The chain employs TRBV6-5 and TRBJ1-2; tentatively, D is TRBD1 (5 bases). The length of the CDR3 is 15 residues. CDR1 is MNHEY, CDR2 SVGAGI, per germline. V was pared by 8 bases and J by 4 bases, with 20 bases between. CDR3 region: CASSDPSQAIYGYTF. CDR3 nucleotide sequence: TGTGCCAGCTCGGATCCCTCACAGGCCATCTATGGCTACACCTTC.

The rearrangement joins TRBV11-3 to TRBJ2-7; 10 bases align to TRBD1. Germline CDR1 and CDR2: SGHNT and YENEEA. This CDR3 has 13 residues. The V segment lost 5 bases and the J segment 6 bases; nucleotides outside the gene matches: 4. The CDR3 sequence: CASSPGQGLEQYF. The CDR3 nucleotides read TGTGCCAGCAGCCCGGGACAGGGGCTCGAGCAGTACTTC. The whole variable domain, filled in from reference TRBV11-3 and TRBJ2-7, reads EAGVVQSPRYKIIEKKQPVAFWCNPISGHNTLYWYLQNLGQGPELLIRYENEEAVDDSQLPKDRFSAERLKGVDSTLKIQPAELGDSAVYLCASSPGQGLEQYFGPGTRLTVT.

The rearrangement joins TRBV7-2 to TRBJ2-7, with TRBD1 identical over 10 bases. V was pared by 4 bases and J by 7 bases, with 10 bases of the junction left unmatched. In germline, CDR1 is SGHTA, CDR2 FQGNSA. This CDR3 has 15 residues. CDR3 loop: CASSSPTGQGIEQYF. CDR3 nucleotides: TGTGCCAGCAGCTCCCCTACGGGACAGGGGATAGAGCAGTACTTC.

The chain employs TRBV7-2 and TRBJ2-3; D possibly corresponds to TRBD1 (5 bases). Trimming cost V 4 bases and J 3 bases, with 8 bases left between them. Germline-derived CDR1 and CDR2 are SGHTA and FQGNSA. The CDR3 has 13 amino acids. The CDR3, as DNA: TGTGCCAGCAGCTCGCAGGGAACAGATACGCAGTATTTT. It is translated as CASSSQGTDTQYF. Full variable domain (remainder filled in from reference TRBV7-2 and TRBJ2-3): GAGVSQSPSNKVTEKGKDVELRCDPISGHTALYWYRQSLGQGLEFLIYFQGNSAPDKSGLPSDRFSAERTGGSVSTLTIQRTQQEDSAVYLCASSSQGTDTQYFGPGTRLTVL.

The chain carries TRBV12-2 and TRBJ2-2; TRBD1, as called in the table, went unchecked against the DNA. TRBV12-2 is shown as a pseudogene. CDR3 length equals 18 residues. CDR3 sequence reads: CASRSTPPGQGNTGELFF. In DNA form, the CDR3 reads TGTGCAAGTCGCTCCACGCCTCCGGGACAGGGTAACACCGGGGAGCTGTTTTTT.

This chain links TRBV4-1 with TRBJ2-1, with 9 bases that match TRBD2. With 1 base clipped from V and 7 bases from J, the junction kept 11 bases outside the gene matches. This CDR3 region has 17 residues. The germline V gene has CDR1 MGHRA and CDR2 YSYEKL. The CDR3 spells CASSQVDGLREGNEQFF. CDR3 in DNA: TGCGCCAGCAGCCAAGTCGACGGTTTGCGGGAGGGGAATGAGCAGTTCTTC.

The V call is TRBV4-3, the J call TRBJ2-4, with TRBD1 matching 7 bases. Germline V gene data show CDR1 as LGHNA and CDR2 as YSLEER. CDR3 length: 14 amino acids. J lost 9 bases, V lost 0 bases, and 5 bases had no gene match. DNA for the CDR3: TGCGCCAGCAGCCAAGATCAACAGGGGAGCATTCAGTACTTC. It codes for CASSQDQQGSIQYF.

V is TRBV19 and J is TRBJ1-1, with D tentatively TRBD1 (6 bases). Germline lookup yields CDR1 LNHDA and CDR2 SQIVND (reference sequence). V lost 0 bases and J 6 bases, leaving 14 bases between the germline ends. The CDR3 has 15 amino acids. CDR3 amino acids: CASSIEGHRGAEAFF. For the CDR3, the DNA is TGTGCCAGTAGTATAGAGGGACATCGGGGCGCTGAAGCTTTCTTT. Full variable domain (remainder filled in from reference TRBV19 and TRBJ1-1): DGGITQSPKYLFRKEGQNVTLSCEQNLNHDAMYWYRQDPGQGLRLIYYSQIVNDFQKGDIAEGYSVSREKKESFPLTVTSAQKNPTAFYLCASSIEGHRGAEAFFGQGTRLTVV.

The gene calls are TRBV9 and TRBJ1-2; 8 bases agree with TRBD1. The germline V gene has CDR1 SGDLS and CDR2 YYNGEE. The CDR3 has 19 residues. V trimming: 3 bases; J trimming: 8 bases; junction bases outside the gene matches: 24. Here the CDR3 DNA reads TGTGCCAGCAGCGGAACGGGGCGGCGGCCTGCCCAGGGGGCAGGAGGCTACACCTTC. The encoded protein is CASSGTGRRPAQGAGGYTF.

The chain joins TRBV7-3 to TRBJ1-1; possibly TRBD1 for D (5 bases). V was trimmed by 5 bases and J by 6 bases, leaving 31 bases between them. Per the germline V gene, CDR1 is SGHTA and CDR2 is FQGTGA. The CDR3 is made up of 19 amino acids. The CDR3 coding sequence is TGTGCCAGCAGCCAAAATCAGGTTTTTGGGGCCTCGATCATCCCTGAAGCTTTCTTT. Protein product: CASSQNQVFGASIIPEAFF.

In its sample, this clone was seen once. The CDR3 DNA reads as TGTGCCAGCAGCATCACGGGACAGGACACCGGGGAGCTGTTTTTT. This codes for CASSITGQDTGELFF. The chain recombines TRBV5-5 with TRBJ2-2; 8 bases fit TRBD1. The CDR3 length is 15 residues. Trimming cost V 4 bases and J 3 bases; bases outside gene matches: 5. Per the germline V gene, CDR1 is SGHKS and CDR2 is YYEKEE (reference sequence). Full variable domain (remainder filled in from reference TRBV5-5 and TRBJ2-2): DAGVTQSPTHLIKTRGQQVTLRCSPISGHKSVSWYQQVLGQGPQFIFQYYEKEERGRGNFPDRFSARQFPNYSSELNVNALLLGDSALYLCASSITGQDTGELFFGEGSRLTVL.

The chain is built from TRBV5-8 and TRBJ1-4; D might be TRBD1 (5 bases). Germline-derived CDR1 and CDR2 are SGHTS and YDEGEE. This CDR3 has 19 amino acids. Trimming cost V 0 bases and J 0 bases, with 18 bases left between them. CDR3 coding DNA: TGTGCCAGCAGCTTGGCCGGCTTTTACGGGACTGCAACTAATGAAAAACTGTTTTTT. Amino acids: CASSLAGFYGTATNEKLFF.

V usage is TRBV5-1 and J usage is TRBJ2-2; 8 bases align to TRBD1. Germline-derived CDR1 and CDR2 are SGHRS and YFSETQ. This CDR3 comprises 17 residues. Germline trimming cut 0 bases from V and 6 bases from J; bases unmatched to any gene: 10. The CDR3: CASSLETRDRYPGELFF. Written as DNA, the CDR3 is TGCGCCAGCAGCTTGGAAACACGGGACAGGTACCCCGGGGAGCTGTTTTTT.

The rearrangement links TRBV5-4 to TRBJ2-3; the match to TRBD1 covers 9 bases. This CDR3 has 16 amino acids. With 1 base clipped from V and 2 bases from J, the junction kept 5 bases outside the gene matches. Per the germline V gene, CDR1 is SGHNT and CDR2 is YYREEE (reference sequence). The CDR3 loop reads CASSLRTGANTDTQYF. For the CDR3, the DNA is TGTGCCAGCAGCTTGCGGACAGGGGCTAACACAGATACGCAGTATTTT.

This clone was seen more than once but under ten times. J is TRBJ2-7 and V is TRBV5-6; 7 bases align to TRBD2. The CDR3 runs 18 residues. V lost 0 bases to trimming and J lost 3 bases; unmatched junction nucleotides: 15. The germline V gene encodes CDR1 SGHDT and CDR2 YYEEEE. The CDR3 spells CASSLDRDYYFGNYEQYF. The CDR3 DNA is TGTGCCAGCAGCTTGGACCGGGACTACTACTTCGGAAACTACGAGCAGTACTTC.

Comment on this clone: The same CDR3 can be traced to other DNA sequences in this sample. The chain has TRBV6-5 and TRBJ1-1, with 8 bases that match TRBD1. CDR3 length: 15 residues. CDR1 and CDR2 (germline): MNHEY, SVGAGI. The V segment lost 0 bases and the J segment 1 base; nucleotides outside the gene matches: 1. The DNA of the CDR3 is TGTGCCAGCAGTTACTCGGGGACAGGGAACACTGAAGCTTTCTTT. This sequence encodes CASSYSGTGNTEAFF.

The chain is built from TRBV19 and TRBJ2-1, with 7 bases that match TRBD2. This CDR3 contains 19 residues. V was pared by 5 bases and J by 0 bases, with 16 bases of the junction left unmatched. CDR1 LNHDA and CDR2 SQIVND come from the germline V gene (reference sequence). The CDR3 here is CASSLGPSGFSYSYNEQFF. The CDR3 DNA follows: TGTGCCAGTAGTCTCGGGCCTAGCGGATTTTCTTACTCCTACAATGAGCAGTTCTTC.

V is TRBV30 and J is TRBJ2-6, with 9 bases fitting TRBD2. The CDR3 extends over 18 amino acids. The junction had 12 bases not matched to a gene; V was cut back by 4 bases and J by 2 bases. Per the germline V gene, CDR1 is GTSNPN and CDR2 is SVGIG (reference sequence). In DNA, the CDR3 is TGTGCCTGGACTCCCAGCGGGGGGATCTTAACTGGGGCCAACGTCCTGACTTTC. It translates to CAWTPSGGILTGANVLTF.